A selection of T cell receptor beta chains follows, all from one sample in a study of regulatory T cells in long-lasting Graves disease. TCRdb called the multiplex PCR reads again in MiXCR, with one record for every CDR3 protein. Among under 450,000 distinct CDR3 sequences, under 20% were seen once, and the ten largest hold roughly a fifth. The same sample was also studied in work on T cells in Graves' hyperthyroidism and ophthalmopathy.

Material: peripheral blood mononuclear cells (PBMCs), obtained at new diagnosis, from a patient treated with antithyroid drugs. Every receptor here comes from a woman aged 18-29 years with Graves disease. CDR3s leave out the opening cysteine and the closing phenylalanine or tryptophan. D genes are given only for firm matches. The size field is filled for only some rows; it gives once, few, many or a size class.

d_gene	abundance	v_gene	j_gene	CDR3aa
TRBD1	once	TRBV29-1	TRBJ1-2	SVEGQGGYT
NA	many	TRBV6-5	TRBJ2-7	ASSYGKAYEQY
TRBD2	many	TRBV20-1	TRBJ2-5	SARRAGGSETQY
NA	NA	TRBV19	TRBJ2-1	ASSPSRVGNEQF
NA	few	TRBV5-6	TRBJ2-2	ASSLLGGNTGELF
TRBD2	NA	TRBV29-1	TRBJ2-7	SVRTSGNSYEQY
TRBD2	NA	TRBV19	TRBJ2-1	GTSGRSNEQF
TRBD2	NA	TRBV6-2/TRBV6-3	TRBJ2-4	ASGGLAGVSGKNIQY
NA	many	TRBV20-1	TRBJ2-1	SAGTDSVEQF
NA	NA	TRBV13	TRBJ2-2	ASSPPSFRGLHLDTNTGELF